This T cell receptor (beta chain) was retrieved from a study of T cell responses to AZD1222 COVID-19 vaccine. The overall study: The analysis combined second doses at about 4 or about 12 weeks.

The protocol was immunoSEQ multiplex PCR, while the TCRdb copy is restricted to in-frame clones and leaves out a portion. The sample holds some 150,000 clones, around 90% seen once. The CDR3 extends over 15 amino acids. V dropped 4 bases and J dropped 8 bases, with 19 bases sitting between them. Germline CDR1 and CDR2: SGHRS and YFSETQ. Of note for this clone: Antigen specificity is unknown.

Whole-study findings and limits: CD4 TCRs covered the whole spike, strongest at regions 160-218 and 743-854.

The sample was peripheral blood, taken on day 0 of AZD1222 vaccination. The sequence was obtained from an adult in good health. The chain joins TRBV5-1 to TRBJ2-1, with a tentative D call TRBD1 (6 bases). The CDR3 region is CASSQSGVEFYEQFF. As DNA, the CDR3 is TGCGCCAGCAGCCAGTCAGGGGTGGAATTCTATGAGCAGTTCTTC.